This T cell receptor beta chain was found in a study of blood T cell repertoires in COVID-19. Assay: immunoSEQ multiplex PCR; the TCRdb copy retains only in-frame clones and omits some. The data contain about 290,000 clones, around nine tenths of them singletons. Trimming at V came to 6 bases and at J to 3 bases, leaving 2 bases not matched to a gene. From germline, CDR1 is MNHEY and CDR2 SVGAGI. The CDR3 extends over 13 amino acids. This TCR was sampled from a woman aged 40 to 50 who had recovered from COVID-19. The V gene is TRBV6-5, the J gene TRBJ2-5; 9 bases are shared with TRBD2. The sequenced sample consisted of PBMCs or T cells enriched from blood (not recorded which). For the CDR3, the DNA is TGTGCCAGCAGGCGACTAGCGGAAGAGACCCAGTACTTC. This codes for CASRRLAEETQYF.